Listed below are T cell receptor beta chains from one sample, sequenced in a study of blood T cell repertoires in COVID-19. Profiling relied on immunoSEQ multiplex PCR, and the TCRdb table lists in-frame clones only, not all of them. The table has some 100,000 clones, 88% seen once. The source material was peripheral blood. The receptors come from a woman in her sixties with acute or convalescent COVID-19. Each CDR3 is given with its conserved first and last residue. A D gene is named only where the DNA matches it firmly. Where a row states a size, it is once, few, many or the class of an expanded clone; other rows omit it.

TRBJ2-1,TRBD2,17,TRBV28,.,TGTGCCAGCCCCGGGCAGGGCCCGACTAGCGGGACGGATGAGCAGTTCTTC,CASPGQGPTSGTDEQFF
TRBJ2-1,.,14,TRBV10-3,.,TGTGCCACAGGAGGGAGGACTCGGGGGAATGAGCAGTTCTTC,CATGGRTRGNEQFF
TRBJ2-1,TRBD2,16,TRBV5-4,.,TGTGCCAGCAGCTTGGACCTAGCGGGAGGGTACAATGAGCAGTTCTTC,CASSLDLAGGYNEQFF
TRBJ1-4,.,20,TRBV7-8,.,TGTGCCAGCAGCTTAGTACCTACCGGGAGAGTCTTCGCAACTAATGAAAAACTGTTTTTT,CASSLVPTGRVFATNEKLFF
TRBJ1-2,TRBD1,12,TRBV30,.,TGTGCCTGGAGTGGGACAGGAGGATCCTACACCTTC,CAWSGTGGSYTF
TRBJ2-3,TRBD2,16,TRBV3-1/TRBV3-2,.,TGTGCCAGCAGCCACGGGACTAGCGGGATGCTAGATACGCAGTATTTT,CASSHGTSGMLDTQYF
TRBJ2-4,.,14,TRBV6-5,.,TGTGCCAGCGCAGGGAGGTTTGCCAAAAACATTCAGTACTTC,CASAGRFAKNIQYF
TRBJ2-1,TRBD1,14,TRBV10-3,once,TGTGCCATCAGACGGACAGGGGCGGGGGATGAGCAGTTCTTC,CAIRRTGAGDEQFF
TRBJ1-2,TRBD1,14,TRBV15,.,TGTGCCACCAGCAGAGACAGGACAGGGGCCGGCTACACCTTC,CATSRDRTGAGYTF
TRBJ2-5,.,13,TRBV28,.,TGTGCCAGCAGCTACCAGGGTATTGGGGCCCAGTACTTC,CASSYQGIGAQYF
TRBJ2-6,.,18,TRBV19,.,TGTGCCAGTAGAAGAACGTACAGTGGCTCGGAAGGGGCCAACGTCCTGACTTTC,CASRRTYSGSEGANVLTF
TRBJ1-2,TRBD1,14,TRBV6-6,.,TGTGCCAGCACCTACCGGGACAGGGGTCATGGCTACACCTTC,CASTYRDRGHGYTF
TRBJ1-2,TRBD1,13,TRBV6-5,once,TGTGCCAGCCGGGACAGGCCAAACTATGGCTACACCTTC,CASRDRPNYGYTF
TRBJ2-1,.,15,TRBV7-7,.,TGTGCTAGCAGCTTAGGCCCAGGCTCCTACAATGAGCAGTTCTTC,CASSLGPGSYNEQFF
TRBJ2-1,.,15,TRBV19,.,TGTGCCAGTAGTATTTCGGCGGGGACCTACAATGAGCAGTTCTTC,CASSISAGTYNEQFF
TRBJ2-2,.,14,TRBV7-3,.,TGTGCCAGCAGCTTAACTAGGGGGAGCGGGGAGCTGTTTTTT,CASSLTRGSGELFF
TRBJ1-2,.,15,TRBV27,.,TGTGCCAGCAGTTTAGATTTCGGGGCTAACTATGGCTACACCTTC,CASSLDFGANYGYTF
TRBJ1-3,.,16,TRBV18,few,TGTGCCAGCTCACCGAATGGAGCCGCGGTGGGAAACACCATATATTTT,CASSPNGAAVGNTIYF
TRBJ1-1,.,15,TRBV19,.,TGTGCCAGCGCTCGGACAGAACTAATGAACACTGAAGCTTTCTTT,CASARTELMNTEAFF
TRBJ1-1,.,14,TRBV3-1/TRBV3-2,.,TGTGCCAGCAGCCAGAAGCGGGAGGGTACTGAAGCTTTCTTT,CASSQKREGTEAFF
TRBJ2-2,.,10,TRBV28,few,TGTGCCACGCAGTCCGGGGAGCTGTTTTTT,CATQSGELFF
TRBJ2-5,TRBD1,16,TRBV6-5,.,TGTGCCAGCAGTTACTTCGGACAGGGAAGTCAAGAGACCCAGTACTTC,CASSYFGQGSQETQYF
TRBJ2-7,TRBD1,17,TRBV4-1,.,TGCGCCAGCAGCCGCCCGGCCGGGACAGGAGACTCCTACGAGCAGTACTTC,CASSRPAGTGDSYEQYF
TRBJ1-1,.,15,TRBV11-2,.,TGTGCCAGCAGCTTGATGAGTACAGTACGCACTGAAGCTTTCTTT,CASSLMSTVRTEAFF
TRBJ1-2,.,15,TRBV5-4,once,TGTGCCAGCAGCTTGAAGCAGGGGTTCGTCTATGGCTACACCTTC,CASSLKQGFVYGYTF
TRBJ2-5,TRBD2,15,TRBV7-7,.,TGTGCTAGCAGCTTAGGGGCTAGCGGGAAAGAGACCCAGTACTTC,CASSLGASGKETQYF
TRBJ2-5,TRBD1,15,TRBV10-3,.,TGTGCCATCAGTGAGTCGACAGGGGCGCGGGAGACCCAGTACTTC,CAISESTGARETQYF
TRBJ2-1,.,13,TRBV29-1,.,TGCAGCGGGCAGCGCCTCTCCTACAATGAGCAGTTCTTC,CSGQRLSYNEQFF
TRBJ2-1,.,15,TRBV11-3,.,TGTGCCAGCAGCCGGAGGGCCAGCTCCTACAATGAGCAGTTCTTC,CASSRRASSYNEQFF
TRBJ1-2,TRBD1,14,TRBV14,.,TGTGCCAGCAGCCCCCACAGGGGTAACTATGGCTACACCTTC,CASSPHRGNYGYTF
TRBJ1-3,.,13,TRBV24-1,once,TGTGCCACCACCGAGGGGGCTGGAAACACCATATATTTT,CATTEGAGNTIYF
TRBJ2-3,.,14,TRBV4-2,.,TGTGCCAGCAGCCAAGTAGACTTCCCCGATACGCAGTATTTT,CASSQVDFPDTQYF
TRBJ1-2,.,13,TRBV3-1/TRBV3-2,.,TGTGCCAGCAGCCAGTGGGGGGGGTATGGCTACACCTTC,CASSQWGGYGYTF
TRBJ1-5,TRBD1,15,TRBV2,.,TGTGCCAGCGGACAGACAGGGTATAGCAATCAGCCCCAGCATTTT,CASGQTGYSNQPQHF
TRBJ2-2,TRBD2,16,TRBV9,.,TGTGCCACGTCCCCTCTAGCGGGTCCGAACACCGGGGAGCTGTTTTTT,CATSPLAGPNTGELFF
TRBJ2-3,TRBD2,17,TRBV6-1,.,TGTGCCAGCAGTGATGTCCATCTAGCGGAAAACACAGATACGCAGTATTTT,CASSDVHLAENTDTQYF
TRBJ1-1,TRBD1,12,TRBV2,.,TGTGCCGGCCGACAGGGGGTGACTGAAGCTTTCTTT,CAGRQGVTEAFF
TRBJ1-1,.,14,TRBV7-9,.,TGTGCCAGCAGCGCTTACAGGGCAAGCACTGAAGCTTTCTTT,CASSAYRASTEAFF
TRBJ2-1,.,15,TRBV7-2,.,TGTGCCAGCAGCTTGGGCGCCTACTCCTACAATGAGCAGTTCTTC,CASSLGAYSYNEQFF